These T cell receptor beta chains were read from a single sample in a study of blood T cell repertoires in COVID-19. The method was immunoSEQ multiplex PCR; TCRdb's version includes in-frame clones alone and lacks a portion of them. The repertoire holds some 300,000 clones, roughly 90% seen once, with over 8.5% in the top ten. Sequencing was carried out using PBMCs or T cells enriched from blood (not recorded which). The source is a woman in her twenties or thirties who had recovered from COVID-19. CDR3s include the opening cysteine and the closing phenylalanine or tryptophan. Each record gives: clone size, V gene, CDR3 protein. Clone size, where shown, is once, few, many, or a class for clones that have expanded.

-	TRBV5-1	CASSLESVDSLPQTQYF
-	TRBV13	CASSLRGQGGEKLFF
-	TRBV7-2	CASSTQGNQPQHF
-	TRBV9	CASSQGTSGRDEQFF
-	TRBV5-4	CASSYGLAGGGGELFF
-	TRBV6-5	CASSLGQGPKAFF
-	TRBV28	CASTLPRGGQRTDTQYF
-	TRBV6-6	CASSYGAITASTIYF
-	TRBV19	CASSPRKAGRTDTQYF
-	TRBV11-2	CASRLTGKLTEAFF
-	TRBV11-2	CASSREWSAEAFF
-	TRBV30	CAWSGRTGQGAYEQYF
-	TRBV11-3	CASSLGGTQETQYF
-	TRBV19	CASSIVLAANYEQYF
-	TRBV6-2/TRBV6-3	CASSNGWELFF
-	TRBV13	CASSSGTGWVHEQYF
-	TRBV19	CASSIVWATGYEQYF
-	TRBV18	CASSRREGDNEQFF
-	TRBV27	CASSDTGPYNEQFF
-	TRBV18	CASSPYEGLIGRGGNEQFF
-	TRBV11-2	CASSLGSNTEAFF
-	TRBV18	CASSPLQGRGTEAFF
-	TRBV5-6	CASSLGRVNNEQFF
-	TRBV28	CASSPSTGGAADEKLFF
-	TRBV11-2	CASSLGGIQETQYF
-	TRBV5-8	CASSLAGLAGAKNIQYF
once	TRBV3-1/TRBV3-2	CASSPASSGNTIYF
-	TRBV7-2	CASSLAGASGYTSTDTQYF
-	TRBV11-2	CASSLMAGRYNEQFF
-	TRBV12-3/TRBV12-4	CASSYAGTTEAFF
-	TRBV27	CASRFNSGALGDTQYF
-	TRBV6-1	CASSESGEGEKLFF
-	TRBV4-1	CASSLWASGREETQYF
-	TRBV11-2	CASSRRQGMETQYF
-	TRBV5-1	CASSPYIRQPMNTEAFF
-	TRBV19	CASSIEGEGGKAFF
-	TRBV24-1	CATSDSGANYGYTF
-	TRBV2	CASSPRHQYGYTF
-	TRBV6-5	CASSFRTGGPEKLFF
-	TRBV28	CASSSLTSGGTDTQYF
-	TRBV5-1	CASSLGDRVGTEAFF
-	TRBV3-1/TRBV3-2	CASSQDTSGSSYEQYF
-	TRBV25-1	CASSELGGRTYEQYF
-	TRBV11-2	CASSLDHWTNNYEQYF
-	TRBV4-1	CASSQAGFGSNQPQHF
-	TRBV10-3	CAISEPQVGYTF
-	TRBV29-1	CSVAIRAPGLEQYF
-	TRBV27	CASRTVGATNEKLFF
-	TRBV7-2	CASRRTYSTDTQYF
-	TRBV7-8	CASSLGTSGRAGELFF
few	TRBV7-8	CASSYRASAREQYF
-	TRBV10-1	CASSKGQGALTEAFF
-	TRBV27	CASSSTGVGPEAFF
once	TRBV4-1	CASSQDGLQSYNEQFF
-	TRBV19	CASREWGNPNSPLHF
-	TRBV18	CASSPRGGYEQYF
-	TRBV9	CASSSSGTPRGTQYF